This entry describes one T cell receptor (beta chain). Original processing notes: Estimation of nucleated cell counts was performed using reference gene primer amplification. Profiled with immunoSEQ multiplex PCR; TCRdb holds only in-frame clones, not every one. D and trimming come from the DNA, and the V and J calls and clone size come from that table. Here the sample spans approximately 300,000 clones, 90% being singletons. This record belongs to a study of blood T cell repertoires in COVID-19. The overall study: Spain, Italy and the United States supplied samples that represented acute and convalescent COVID-19.

Patients from Seattle were sampled longitudinally, starting during active infection. Sequences were obtained from peripheral blood. The receptor's source is a woman aged 30 to 39 with COVID-19, enrolled during active disease.

The CDR3 nucleotides read TGCGCCAGCAGCCAAGAATTCGCGGTGTCCTACGAGCAGTACTTC. This sequence encodes CASSQEFAVSYEQYF. The V call is TRBV4-1, the J call TRBJ2-7; D remains ambiguous. V lost 0 bases and J lost 1, with 10 bases in between. The CDR3 covers 15 residues. Germline CDR1 MGHRA, CDR2 YSYEKL.